A single sample gave rise to the 3 T cell receptor beta chains below, sequenced in a study of blood T cell repertoires in COVID-19. Only in-frame clones appear in the TCRdb table, and some are missing; sequencing was by immunoSEQ multiplex PCR. The profile covers 80,000 to 100,000 clones, with 75% to 85% appearing a single time and around a tenth taken by the ten largest. The sequencing sample was made of peripheral blood. The origin of the receptors is a woman in her 70s with acute or convalescent COVID-19.

This chain connects TRBV5-4 to TRBJ2-3, with D perhaps matching TRBD2 (5 bases). Per the germline V gene, CDR1 is SGHNT and CDR2 is YYREEE (reference sequence). V dropped 1 base and J dropped 2 bases, with 11 bases sitting between them. The CDR3 runs 15 residues. The DNA of the CDR3 is TGTGCCAGCAGCTTGACCGGGGTACACACAGATACGCAGTATTTT. Amino acid sequence: CASSLTGVHTDTQYF. The whole variable domain, filled in from reference TRBV5-4 and TRBJ2-3, reads ETGVTQSPTHLIKTRGQQVTLRCSSQSGHNTVSWYQQALGQGPQFIFQYYREEENGRGNFPPRFSGLQFPNYSSELNVNALELDDSALYLCASSLTGVHTDTQYFGPGTRLTVL.

This clone was recorded a few times. This chain joins TRBV3-1 (or the pseudogene TRBV3-2) and TRBJ2-7, with 9 positions matching TRBD2. Germline assignment: CDR1 LGHDT and CDR2 YNNKEL (reference sequence). V lost 4 bases, J lost 7 bases, and 23 bases stayed unmatched. This CDR3 region has 19 residues. The CDR3 DNA follows: TGTGCCAGCAGCCCCCTATGGCCAGGGGCTAGCGGGGCCCTGCGGGAGCAGTACTTC. Protein product: CASSPLWPGASGALREQYF.

The V and J genes are TRBV5-1 and TRBJ2-2; 7 positions match TRBD2. Germline CDR1 reads SGHRS; CDR2 reads YFSETQ. This CDR3 comprises 16 residues. After removal of 0 bases from V and 2 bases from J, the junction contained 4 bases not matched to a gene. CDR3 amino acids: CASSLVGRSNTGELFF. The CDR3, as DNA: TGCGCCAGCAGCTTGGTCGGGAGGTCCAACACCGGGGAGCTGTTTTTT.